This paragraph covers one T cell receptor (beta chain) sequence. Produced via immunoSEQ multiplex PCR; TCRdb's table is partial and in-frame only. Here the sample spans about 1 million clones, approximately 70% being singletons. The sample belongs to a study of shared clonotypes between healthy human individuals. Germline CDR1 and CDR2: SGHDN and FVKESK. The CDR3 loop spans 13 amino acids. Between the trimmed V and J ends, which lost 0 bases and 9 bases, there was a span of 11 bases. The clonotype was recovered from a man between 18 and 35 years old in good health. Sample: memory CD4+ T cells sorted from blood. Subset reported: CD45RA-negative fraction. The chain has TRBV14 and TRBJ1-1; unclear D gene. The CDR3 is CASSQDLEGQAFF. The CDR3 region has the DNA TGTGCCAGCAGCCAAGATCTTGAAGGACAAGCTTTCTTT.